This record looks at one TCR beta chain sequence and its context. Its target is not known. CDR3 length: 17 residues. J gave up 5 bases and V 0 bases, and 7 bases lay outside the gene matches. Germline loops: CDR1 LGHNA, CDR2 YNFKEQ. Reverse transcription used roughly 0.45 to 1 ug RNA and random hexamers. Across 54 Vbeta and 13 Jbeta, immunoSEQ multiplex PCR amplified TCR beta CDR3. MiXCR, run by TCRdb on the immunoSEQ multiplex PCR reads, gives a single entry per CDR3 protein. The table includes some 140,000 distinct CDR3 sequences, 95% detected once. The data were obtained in a study of CD8 T cells in Susac syndrome. Findings and limits, study-wide: Among active patients and in TEMRA cells, CD8+ clonal expansion in Susac reached its peak.

Sequencing of TCR beta was performed on blood CD8+ and CD4+ T cells. CD8+ and CD4+ T cells were negatively isolated; TEMRA cells were FACS-enriched. The J gene is TRBJ2-3, the V gene TRBV4-2, with 11 bases aligning to TRBD2. Sample: CD8+ T cells from PBMCs. The receptor comes from a human donor with Susac syndrome. The CDR3 nucleotides read TGTGCCAGCAGCCAAGACGGCGGGACTAGCGGAGGAGATACGCAGTATTTT. It specifies CASSQDGGTSGGDTQYF.